Shown below are 27 T cell receptor beta chains from a single sample sequenced in a study of OX40 agonist ivuxolimab in advanced cancers. Using immunoSEQ multiplex PCR, the repertoire was profiled, and TCRdb retains in-frame clones only, with some absent. This table holds over 40,000 clones, almost 85% found once. Sample: CD4+ or CD8+ T cells sorted from blood, taken in a trial of the OX40 agonist ivuxolimab. Receptor source: an adult with an advanced solid tumor such as melanoma, head and neck, liver or kidney cancer.

CDR3 loop: CASSILWGGKKFYYGYTF. The CDR3, as DNA: TGTGCCAGTAGTATCCTCTGGGGGGGGAAGAAGTTCTACTATGGCTACACCTTC. V and J are TRBV19 and TRBJ1-2, with D possibly TRBD1 on 5 matching bases. This CDR3 spans 18 amino acids. Trimming pared 3 bases from V and 3 bases from J, leaving 23 bases between. Germline V CDR1 and CDR2: LNHDA, SQIVND (reference sequence).

The CDR3 DNA sequence: TGTGCCACCCTCTCTGGGCAGACGATGAGCACAGATACGCAGTATTTT. Amino acids: CATLSGQTMSTDTQYF. V is TRBV2 and J is TRBJ2-3, with D hard to call. V was shortened by 10 bases and J by 0 bases, with 20 bases between the two germline ends. CDR3 length: 16 residues. Germline loops: CDR1 SNHLY, CDR2 FYNNEI.

The chain combines TRBV11-2 with TRBJ1-1, with TRBD1 matching 7 bases. In germline, CDR1 is SGHAT, CDR2 FQNNGV. The CDR3 extends over 13 amino acids. The J segment lost 8 bases and the V segment lost 0 bases, leaving 3 bases of the junction unmatched. This chain's CDR3 is CASSLEVRGEAFF. CDR3 in DNA: TGTGCCAGCAGCTTAGAAGTCAGGGGGGAAGCTTTCTTT.

The chain employs TRBV29-1 and TRBJ2-7; TRBD1 is a possible D gene (6 bases). V was clipped by 3 bases and J by 3 bases, with 12 bases between them. The CDR3 length is 13 residues. The germline V gene encodes CDR1 SQVTM and CDR2 ANQGSEA. The CDR3 DNA reads TGCAGCGTTGATGGGGACACCGGCTACGAGCAGTACTTC. This codes for CSVDGDTGYEQYF.

CDR3 bases: TGTGCCAGCAGGGACCTAGCGGGAGAGTCTTCCTACAATGAGCAGTTCTTC. It encodes CASRDLAGESSYNEQFF. This sequence joins TRBV28 and TRBJ2-1; 10 bases agree with TRBD2. V dropped 6 bases and J dropped 1; count of bases not matched to a gene: 9. CDR3 length: 17 amino acids. CDR1 is MDHEN, CDR2 SYDVKM, per germline.

This chain joins TRBV4-3 and TRBJ1-4; a weak D match, TRBD1 (6 bases). The CDR3 has 15 amino acids. V lost 4 bases and J 5 bases, leaving 14 bases between the germline ends. The germline gives CDR1 LGHNA, CDR2 YSLEER. The CDR3 protein is CASSRQQGRNEKLFF. CDR3 DNA sequence: TGCGCCAGCAGCCGACAACAGGGAAGGAATGAAAAACTGTTTTTT.

This clone was seen only a few times. The CDR3 spells CASSQETSRAGGSQYF. Here the CDR3 DNA reads TGTGCCAGCAGCCAAGAAACCTCCCGGGCGGGAGGCTCGCAGTATTTT. V gene TRBV14 combines with J gene TRBJ2-3; 8 bases fit TRBD2. Germline assignment: CDR1 SGHDN and CDR2 FVKESK. After removal of 0 bases from V and 10 bases from J, the junction contained 12 bases not matched to a gene. The CDR3 totals 16 residues. Full variable domain (remainder filled in from reference TRBV14 and TRBJ2-3): EAGVTQFPSHSVIEKGQTVTLRCDPISGHDNLYWYRRVMGKEIKFLLHFVKESKQDESGMPNNRFLAERTGGTYSTLKVQPAELEDSGVYFCASSQETSRAGGSQYFGPGTRLTVL.

Only one count was recorded for this clone. The chain employs TRBV5-6 and TRBJ2-2; a weak D match, TRBD1 (5 bases). V lost 0 bases and J 3 bases, leaving 12 bases between the germline ends. Germline V gives CDR1 SGHDT, CDR2 YYEEEE. The CDR3 length is 16 residues. This chain's CDR3 is CASSLEGRLDTGELFF. The CDR3 DNA is TGTGCCAGCAGCTTGGAGGGGCGGCTAGACACCGGGGAGCTGTTTTTT.

The J gene is TRBJ2-5, the V gene TRBV7-9; D is unclear. This CDR3 has 12 amino acids. With 2 bases removed from V and 1 base from J, the gap between germline ends came to 2 bases. Germline CDR1 and CDR2: SEHNR and FQNEAQ (reference sequence). CDR3 loop: CASSLTQETQYF. The CDR3 nucleotides are TGTGCCAGCAGCTTAACCCAAGAGACCCAGTACTTC.

This chain links TRBV19 with TRBJ1-1; D not resolved. The CDR3 is 14 amino acids. Looked up from germline, CDR1 is LNHDA and CDR2 is SQIVND (reference sequence). V gave up 7 bases and J gave up 1 base, with 13 bases separating them. The CDR3: CASMGRTGNTEAFF. The CDR3 region has the DNA TGTGCCAGTATGGGAAGGACGGGGAACACTGAAGCTTTCTTT.

The chain recombines TRBV5-1 with TRBJ2-3, with TRBD2 matching 9 bases. The CDR3 has 15 residues. Germline values: CDR1 SGHRS, CDR2 YFSETQ. V shed 1 base and J 6 bases; nucleotides not matched to a gene: 6. CDR3 in DNA: TGCGCCAGCAGCTTGCCTAGCGGGGACCGGGATACGCAGTATTTT. Protein product: CASSLPSGDRDTQYF.

The chain links TRBV6-6 to TRBJ2-3; D uncertain. V lost 6 bases and J 6 bases, leaving 16 bases between the germline ends. CDR3 length: 14 residues. CDR1 MNHNY and CDR2 SVGAGI come from the germline V gene (reference sequence). The CDR3 sequence: CASRLGPGQDTQYF. CDR3 DNA sequence: TGTGCCAGCAGGCTAGGACCTGGCCAGGATACGCAGTATTTT.

The V call is TRBV2, the J call TRBJ2-3; D unclear. CDR1 is SNHLY and CDR2 is FYNNEI in the germline V gene. Trimming removed 2 bases from V and 0 bases from J, with 9 bases in between. The CDR3 contains 15 residues. CDR3 region: CASSENPGSTDTQYF. CDR3 DNA sequence: TGTGCCAGCAGTGAAAACCCGGGCAGCACAGATACGCAGTATTTT.

The chain recombines TRBV19 with TRBJ2-1; 12 nucleotides align to TRBD2. Per germline, CDR1 LNHDA and CDR2 SQIVND (reference sequence). The length of the CDR3 is 14 residues. Trimming at V came to 7 bases and at J to 8 bases, leaving 6 bases not matched to a gene. The CDR3 region is CASNGGTSGHEQFF. The CDR3 region has the DNA TGTGCCAGTAACGGGGGGACTAGCGGGCATGAGCAGTTCTTC.

The CDR3 reads CASSWGSGRTDIQYF. CDR3 nucleotide sequence: TGTGCCAGCAGCTGGGGTAGCGGGAGGACAGACATTCAGTACTTC. This chain links TRBV7-9 with TRBJ2-4; 10 bases are shared with TRBD2. The junction had 8 bases not matched to a gene; V was cut back by 4 bases and J by 8 bases. CDR3 size: 15 residues. In germline, CDR1 is SEHNR, CDR2 FQNEAQ (reference sequence).

Written as DNA, the CDR3 is TGTGCCAGTTCTAATATCGGAGAAGCTTTCTTT. It codes for CASSNIGEAFF. The chain uses TRBV14 and TRBJ1-1; D is uncertain. The CDR3 covers 11 residues. Trimming pared 9 bases from V and 8 bases from J, leaving 13 bases between. Germline V gene data show CDR1 as SGHDN and CDR2 as FVKESK.

This clone has a single count. The chain employs TRBV30 and TRBJ2-5, with D hard to call. The CDR3 runs 15 residues. Per the germline V gene, CDR1 is GTSNPN and CDR2 is SVGIG (reference sequence). V lost 0 bases and J 1 base, leaving 12 bases between the germline ends. The CDR3 nucleotides are TGTGCCTGGAGTGTAGGGCTAATTGCCCAAGAGACCCAGTACTTC. This sequence encodes CAWSVGLIAQETQYF.

The gene calls are TRBV18 and TRBJ2-2, with D perhaps matching TRBD1 (6 bases). The CDR3 covers 15 residues. Germline V gene sequence: CDR1 KGHSH, CDR2 LQKENI. V dropped 1 base and J dropped 6 bases, with 12 bases sitting between them. The CDR3 region is CASSPQITGSGELFF. The CDR3 nucleotides are TGTGCCAGCTCACCACAAATTACAGGGTCCGGGGAGCTGTTTTTT.

V is TRBV19 and J is TRBJ1-2; TRBD1 agrees at 8 bases. The CDR3 extends over 13 amino acids. Germline V gene sequence: CDR1 LNHDA, CDR2 SQIVND (reference sequence). The junction had 7 bases not matched to a gene; V was cut back by 5 bases and J by 8 bases. The CDR3, as DNA: TGTGCCAGTAGTGGCAGGGGGCCGGGCGGCTACACCTTC. It is translated as CASSGRGPGGYTF. Together with reference TRBV19 and TRBJ1-2, the CDR3 gives the full variable domain: DGGITQSPKYLFRKEGQNVTLSCEQNLNHDAMYWYRQDPGQGLRLIYYSQIVNDFQKGDIAEGYSVSREKKESFPLTVTSAQKNPTAFYLCASSGRGPGGYTFGSGTRLTVV.

The rearrangement links TRBV30 to TRBJ2-3; 10 bases line up with TRBD2. Germline V CDR1 and CDR2: GTSNPN, SVGIG (reference sequence). With 1 base clipped from V and 2 bases from J, the junction kept 3 bases outside the gene matches. The CDR3 has 15 residues. CDR3 residues: CAWSALAGVTDTQYF. The CDR3 DNA follows: TGTGCCTGGAGTGCCCTAGCGGGAGTCACAGATACGCAGTATTTT.

The rearrangement links TRBV5-1 to TRBJ2-5; a possible D gene is TRBD2 (6 bases). Germline CDR1 SGHRS, CDR2 YFSETQ. The CDR3 has 16 residues. The germline V and J ends were trimmed by 0 bases and 1 base, with 13 bases remaining between them. The CDR3 loop reads CASSLAVSGFQETQYF. CDR3 in DNA: TGCGCCAGCAGCTTGGCCGTGAGCGGGTTCCAAGAGACCCAGTACTTC.

The chain links TRBV5-1 to TRBJ2-6; D gene uncertain. CDR3 size: 14 residues. The germline V and J ends were trimmed by 6 bases and 0 bases, with 7 bases remaining between them. CDR1 and CDR2 from the germline V gene are SGHRS and YFSETQ. The CDR3 coding sequence is TGCGCCAGCATCGCAACCTCTGGGGCCAACGTCCTGACTTTC. It is translated as CASIATSGANVLTF.

This clone occurred a few times. Here the CDR3 reads CASRMAYGYTF. The DNA for the CDR3 is TGTGCCAGCAGGATGGCTTATGGCTACACCTTC. The V gene is TRBV2, the J gene TRBJ1-2; D is unresolved. Germline CDR1 and CDR2: SNHLY and FYNNEI. This CDR3 comprises 11 residues. V gave up 6 bases and J gave up 5 bases, with 7 bases separating them.

The chain recombines TRBV6-5 with TRBJ2-2, with D perhaps TRBD2 (6 bases). This CDR3 is 16 amino acids long. In germline, CDR1 is MNHEY, CDR2 SVGAGI. The ends were cut back, 2 bases at V and 1 base at J, with 11 bases in the middle. The chain's CDR3 is CASSYGSGVNTGELFF. The CDR3 DNA sequence: TGTGCCAGCAGTTACGGTAGCGGAGTGAACACCGGGGAGCTGTTTTTT.

The J gene is TRBJ1-1, the V gene TRBV10-3; no firm D call. The CDR3 runs 12 residues. V was clipped by 0 bases and J by 9 bases, with 8 bases between them. The germline CDR1 and CDR2 sequences are ENHRY and SYGVKD. The CDR3 nucleotides read TGTGCCATCAGTGAGTCTGAAGGGAAAGCTTTCTTT. It specifies CAISESEGKAFF.

This chain uses TRBV15 with TRBJ2-3, with 9 bases that match TRBD2. This CDR3 is 16 amino acids long. The germline gives CDR1 LNHNV, CDR2 YYDKDF (reference sequence). V dropped 4 bases and J dropped 5; count of bases not matched to a gene: 10. The CDR3 DNA follows: TGTGCCACCAGCAAAGGACGGGGGCGGGAGGGAGATACGCAGTATTTT. It translates to CATSKGRGREGDTQYF.

The CDR3 region is CASSLTSGRAYNEQFF. DNA for the CDR3: TGTGCCAGCAGCCTCACCAGCGGGAGGGCCTACAATGAGCAGTTCTTC. The chain uses TRBV5-4 and TRBJ2-1, with 10 positions matching TRBD2. V shed 4 bases and J 2 bases; nucleotides not matched to a gene: 6. CDR1 SGHNT and CDR2 YYREEE come from the germline V gene (reference sequence). The CDR3 consists of 16 residues.